A single sample gave rise to the 31 T cell receptor beta chains below, sequenced in a study of T cell repertoires in cytomegalovirus infection. TCRdb processed the reads anew with MiXCR; each CDR3 protein has one entry. Of over 250,000 distinct CDR3 sequences in the sample, roughly 26% are singletons; the top ten hold about 15%. Sequencing used PBMCs. These receptors originate from a human donor in good health (CMV status not recorded). Some clones in this sample may be carry-over from other donors' samples.

This rearrangement joins TRBV7-2 to TRBJ1-5; 9 positions match TRBD1. CDR3 length: 16 amino acids. The germline V gene encodes CDR1 SGHTA and CDR2 FQGNSA. Germline trimming cut 1 base from V and 7 bases from J; bases unmatched to any gene: 8. CDR3 bases: TGTGCCAGCAGCTTAGAAGCGACAGGGGGGTACCAGCCCCAGCATTTT. This sequence encodes CASSLEATGGYQPQHF.

The table lists this clonotype with many counts. V usage is TRBV29-1 and J usage is TRBJ2-2; a possible D gene is TRBD2 (7 bases). The V end lost 3 bases, the J end lost 0 bases, and 11 bases lay between the germline ends. The CDR3 length is 15 residues. Germline V gene data show CDR1 as SQVTM and CDR2 as ANQGSEA. The CDR3 DNA sequence: TGCAGCGTTGATCCGGGGGGCGCGAACACCGGGGAGCTGTTTTTT. Encoded protein: CSVDPGGANTGELFF.

V is TRBV19 and J is TRBJ2-2; no reliable D call. Germline CDR1 and CDR2: LNHDA and SQIVND (reference sequence). V lost 0 bases to trimming and J lost 3 bases, with 8 bases between them. The CDR3 runs 15 residues. The CDR3 here is CASSIEDGYTGELFF. The CDR3 DNA follows: TGTGCCAGTAGTATAGAAGACGGCTACACCGGGGAGCTGTTTTTT.

This clonotype was counted at least ten times. CDR3 sequence reads: CASRTGNGDTQYF. The DNA of the CDR3 is TGTGCCAGCAGAACAGGGAATGGAGATACGCAGTATTTT. This chain joins TRBV7-3 and TRBJ2-3; maybe TRBD1 (6 bases). Germline loops: CDR1 SGHTA, CDR2 FQGTGA. The V end lost 6 bases, the J end lost 5 bases, and 12 bases lay between the germline ends. The CDR3 length is 13 residues.

V is TRBV7-2 and J is TRBJ1-2, with D uncertain. CDR3 length equals 12 residues. Germline CDR1 and CDR2: SGHTA and FQGNSA. V gave up 8 bases and J gave up 4 bases, with 11 bases separating them. The CDR3 sequence: CASALGSYGYTF. The CDR3 region has the DNA TGTGCCAGCGCACTGGGGAGCTATGGCTACACCTTC.

This clonotype was observed a few times. The chain employs TRBV24-1 and TRBJ1-5; 7 nucleotides align to TRBD1. With V trimmed by 5 bases and J by 2 bases, 8 bases remained unmatched. This CDR3 is built from 16 residues. Germline assignment: CDR1 KGHDR and CDR2 SFDVKD. CDR3 in amino acids: CATSGRGGIGNQPQHF. The DNA of the CDR3 is TGTGCCACCAGTGGAAGAGGGGGCATCGGCAATCAGCCCCAGCATTTT.

This clonotype was observed a few times. This sequence joins TRBV18 and TRBJ2-7; TRBD2 matches at 9 bases. J lost 4 bases, V lost 0 bases, and 1 base had no gene match. Germline V gives CDR1 KGHSH, CDR2 LQKENI. The CDR3 length is 14 residues. This CDR3 is CASSPPAGGYEQYF. The DNA for the CDR3 is TGTGCCAGCTCACCACCAGCGGGAGGATACGAGCAGTACTTC.

This clonotype came up many times. The chain recombines TRBV29-1 with TRBJ1-1; no clear D gene. V lost 7 bases and J 1 base, leaving 10 bases between the germline ends. The CDR3 covers 12 residues. CDR1 is SQVTM, CDR2 ANQGSEA, per germline. This chain's CDR3 is CSGRQTNTEAFF. The CDR3 DNA follows: TGCAGCGGACGGCAGACGAACACTGAAGCTTTCTTT.

There are a few counts of this clonotype. This rearrangement joins TRBV7-9 to TRBJ2-4; D unresolved. Germline V lookup: CDR1 SEHNR, CDR2 FQNEAQ (reference sequence). Trimming removed 2 bases from V and 9 bases from J, with 11 bases in between. The CDR3 runs to 13 residues. The CDR3 spells CASSLNSSPIQYF. CDR3 DNA sequence: TGTGCCAGCAGCTTAAATTCTTCGCCCATTCAGTACTTC. Filled out from reference TRBV7-9 and TRBJ2-4, the complete variable domain reads DTGVSQNPRHKITKRGQNVTFRCDPISEHNRLYWYRQTLGQGPEFLTYFQNEAQLEKSRLLSDRFSAERPKGSFSTLEIQRTEQGDSAMYLCASSLNSSPIQYFGAGTRLSVL.

This clonotype appeared once. The chain carries TRBV15 and TRBJ2-5, with a weak D call TRBD1 (5 bases). Germline V gene data show CDR1 as LNHNV and CDR2 as YYDKDF (reference sequence). V was trimmed by 0 bases and J by 1 base, leaving 6 bases between them. The CDR3 length is 14 residues. The CDR3 here is CATSRDRAQETQYF. The CDR3 DNA reads TGTGCCACCAGCAGAGACAGGGCCCAAGAGACCCAGTACTTC.

This clonotype was counted a few times. This chain connects TRBV28 to TRBJ1-6; weak D call: TRBD1 (5 bases). CDR3 length: 14 residues. V lost 6 bases and J 8 bases, leaving 14 bases between the germline ends. CDR1 and CDR2 from the germline V gene are MDHEN and SYDVKM. Here the CDR3 reads CASRRGALDSPLHF. The CDR3 DNA is TGTGCCAGCAGGAGGGGCGCGTTGGATTCACCCCTCCACTTT.

The rearrangement joins TRBV20-1 to TRBJ2-3, with D unclear. This CDR3 has 14 residues. CDR1 and CDR2 (germline): DFQATT, SNEGSKA (reference sequence). Trimming removed 6 bases from V and 2 bases from J, with 15 bases in between. CDR3 sequence (DNA): TGCAGTGCCTTTCGGGCAGAAAACACAGATACGCAGTATTTT. It codes for CSAFRAENTDTQYF.

The sample holds many counts of this clonotype. The chain links TRBV12-3 or TRBV12-4 to TRBJ2-7; D may be TRBD1 or TRBD2 (6 bases each). The CDR3 has 15 amino acids. The germline V and J ends were trimmed by 5 bases and 6 bases, with 20 bases remaining between them. As DNA, the CDR3 is TGTGCCAGCAGTCCCGGGTCGGGCAGGGGAGGCGAGCAGTACTTC. As protein: CASSPGSGRGGEQYF.

The chain carries TRBV28 and TRBJ2-7; D may be TRBD1 (5 bases). The CDR3 contains 14 residues. The V gene lost 6 bases and the J gene lost 3 bases, with 15 bases spanning the gap. The germline V gene has CDR1 MDHEN and CDR2 SYDVKM. CDR3 in DNA: TGTGCCAGCAGCCCGCCCGTACAGGTCTACGAGCAGTACTTC. Amino acid sequence: CASSPPVQVYEQYF. The complete variable domain, with remaining parts taken from reference TRBV28 and TRBJ2-7, reads DVKVTQSSRYLVKRTGEKVFLECVQDMDHENMFWYRQDPGLGLRLIYFSYDVKMKEKGDIPEGYSVSREKKERFSLILESASTNQTSMYLCASSPPVQVYEQYFGPGTRLTVT.

This clonotype was seen ten or more times. The rearrangement links TRBV29-1 to TRBJ2-2, with TRBD2 matching 9 bases. Germline V gene sequence: CDR1 SQVTM, CDR2 ANQGSEA. Trimming took 6 bases from V and 7 from J; bases not matched to a gene: 9. This CDR3 contains 14 residues. The CDR3 bases are TGCAGCGTGGTAGCGGGAGCGGCGGACGGGGAGCTGTTTTTT. This translates into CSVVAGAADGELFF.

This clonotype was seen ten or more times. The V gene is TRBV12-3 or TRBV12-4, the J gene TRBJ1-1; D gene ambiguous. V dropped 3 bases and J dropped 1 base, with 9 bases sitting between them. CDR3 length: 14 amino acids. This CDR3 is CASSFFQPNTEAFF. The DNA of the CDR3 is TGTGCCAGCAGTTTTTTCCAACCGAACACTGAAGCTTTCTTT.

This clonotype occurred many times. The chain joins TRBV6-1 to TRBJ2-7; unclear D gene. V gave up 5 bases and J gave up 4 bases, with 9 bases separating them. The germline CDR1 and CDR2 sequences are MNHNS and SASEGT. The CDR3 consists of 12 residues. The CDR3 DNA reads as TGTGCCAGCAGTCTAAGGCTGTACGAGCAGTACTTC. Translation: CASSLRLYEQYF.

This clonotype was picked up many times. The chain combines TRBV7-8 with TRBJ2-1; 9 nucleotides agree with TRBD2. Germline V gives CDR1 SGHVS, CDR2 FQNEAQ. V trimming: 5 bases; J trimming: 7 bases; junction bases outside the gene matches: 9. This CDR3 comprises 15 residues. CDR3 sequence reads: CASSIGREGRNEQFF. CDR3 nucleotide sequence: TGTGCCAGCAGCATTGGGCGGGAGGGCCGTAATGAGCAGTTCTTC.

In this sample, this clonotype turned up many times. V is TRBV7-2 and J is TRBJ1-6, with D unresolved. Trimming took 2 bases from V and 3 from J, leaving 2 bases between them. The V gene's germline CDR1 is SGHTA and CDR2 FQGNSA. The CDR3 loop spans 13 amino acids. The CDR3 nucleotides read TGTGCCAGCAGCTTACTCTATAATTCACCCCTCCACTTT. This gives the protein CASSLLYNSPLHF.

V and J are TRBV20-1 and TRBJ2-7, with 11 bases matching TRBD2. The CDR3 spans 15 residues. V shed 5 bases, J shed 2 bases, and the junction held 8 bases outside the gene matches. CDR1 and CDR2 from the germline V gene are DFQATT and SNEGSKA (reference sequence). The CDR3 here is CSAGEPTSGAYEQYF. The CDR3, as DNA: TGCAGTGCTGGGGAGCCGACTAGCGGGGCCTACGAGCAGTACTTC.

The chain recombines TRBV11-1 with TRBJ1-1, with a weak D call TRBD1 (5 bases). Trimming took off 2 bases at V and 6 bases at J, with 7 bases between the two ends. Germline lookup yields CDR1 SGHAT and CDR2 FQDESV (reference sequence). This CDR3 region has 12 residues. The CDR3 DNA follows: TGTGCCAGCAGCTTACTACAGGCTGAAGCTTTCTTT. This encodes CASSLLQAEAFF.

This clonotype was observed a few times. The chain is built from TRBV10-3 and TRBJ1-2, with 10 positions matching TRBD1. This CDR3 region has 17 residues. V was pared by 2 bases and J by 4 bases, with 10 bases of the junction left unmatched. The germline V gene has CDR1 ENHRY and CDR2 SYGVKD. DNA for the CDR3: TGTGCCATCAGTGAGACCCCCGACAGGGGGCTAAGCTATGGCTACACCTTC. Its translation: CAISETPDRGLSYGYTF.

The J gene is TRBJ2-7, the V gene TRBV7-2, with D perhaps given as TRBD1 or TRBD2 (5 bases each). The CDR3 has 14 amino acids. V shed 2 bases and J shed 4 bases, with 12 bases lying between them. The germline V gene encodes CDR1 SGHTA and CDR2 FQGNSA. This chain's CDR3 is CASSLMGEGYEQYF. The CDR3 DNA follows: TGTGCCAGCAGCTTAATGGGAGAGGGGTACGAGCAGTACTTC.

This clonotype came up many times. This chain uses TRBV7-2 with TRBJ1-5; D uncertain. This CDR3 has 13 amino acids. Germline V CDR1 and CDR2: SGHTA, FQGNSA. Between the trimmed V and J ends, which lost 5 bases and 6 bases, there was a span of 11 bases. The CDR3 reads CASSPAGFQPQHF. As DNA, the CDR3 is TGTGCCAGCAGCCCAGCTGGGTTTCAGCCCCAGCATTTT.

The chain recombines TRBV19 with TRBJ1-5; D remains unclear. V was cut by 4 bases and J by 2 bases, with 12 bases left in between. The CDR3 sequence is 15 residues long. CDR1 is LNHDA and CDR2 is SQIVND in the germline V gene (reference sequence). As DNA, the CDR3 is TGTGCCAGTAGTACCCTGGCTCTTGGCAATCAGCCCCAGCATTTT. Encoded protein: CASSTLALGNQPQHF.

This clonotype was counted ten times or more. The V call is TRBV28, the J call TRBJ1-6, with D uncertain. V was cut by 7 bases and J by 9 bases, with 10 bases left in between. Germline V gene lookup returns CDR1 MDHEN and CDR2 SYDVKM. CDR3 length: 12 amino acids. CDR3 residues: CASTGGVSPLHF. The CDR3 region has the DNA TGTGCCAGCACTGGCGGGGTTTCACCCCTCCACTTT.

This clonotype was observed a few times. This chain connects TRBV7-2 to TRBJ2-7; D possibly corresponds to TRBD1 (5 bases). V was cut by 3 bases and J by 0 bases, with 12 bases left in between. Germline CDR1 is SGHTA and CDR2 is FQGNSA. The CDR3 spans 15 residues. DNA for the CDR3: TGTGCCAGCAGCTTCCTTCTAGGGGTCTCCTACGAGCAGTACTTC. Translating it yields CASSFLLGVSYEQYF.

The chain combines TRBV30 with TRBJ1-1; D gene ambiguous. This CDR3 contains 15 residues. Germline V gives CDR1 GTSNPN, CDR2 SVGIG (reference sequence). Trimming cost V 4 bases and J 0 bases, with 15 bases left between them. CDR3 residues: CAWIVGPPMNTEAFF. As DNA, the CDR3 is TGTGCCTGGATCGTAGGACCGCCCATGAACACTGAAGCTTTCTTT.

The chain has TRBV6-1 and TRBJ1-1; the D is unclear. Germline assignment: CDR1 MNHNS and CDR2 SASEGT. The CDR3 has 12 residues. The V gene lost 4 bases and the J gene lost 3 bases, with 6 bases spanning the gap. CDR3 sequence reads: CASSVSDTEAFF. CDR3 bases: TGTGCCAGCAGTGTTTCGGACACTGAAGCTTTCTTT.

This clonotype was picked up a small number of times. The chain links TRBV19 to TRBJ1-2; D possibly corresponds to TRBD1 (5 bases). Germline values: CDR1 LNHDA, CDR2 SQIVND (reference sequence). The CDR3 has 14 amino acids. Trimming pared 8 bases from V and 0 bases from J, leaving 13 bases between. The chain's CDR3 is CASRGAGTNYGYTF. The CDR3 region has the DNA TGTGCCAGTCGCGGGGCAGGTACTAACTATGGCTACACCTTC.

The J gene is TRBJ1-1, the V gene TRBV6-1, with 7 nucleotides matching TRBD1. The J segment lost 9 bases and the V segment lost 4 bases, leaving 11 bases of the junction unmatched. CDR3 length: 14 amino acids. In germline, CDR1 is MNHNS, CDR2 SASEGT. CDR3: CASSGPGTAKKAFF. DNA of the CDR3: TGTGCCAGCAGTGGCCCCGGGACAGCAAAAAAAGCTTTCTTT.